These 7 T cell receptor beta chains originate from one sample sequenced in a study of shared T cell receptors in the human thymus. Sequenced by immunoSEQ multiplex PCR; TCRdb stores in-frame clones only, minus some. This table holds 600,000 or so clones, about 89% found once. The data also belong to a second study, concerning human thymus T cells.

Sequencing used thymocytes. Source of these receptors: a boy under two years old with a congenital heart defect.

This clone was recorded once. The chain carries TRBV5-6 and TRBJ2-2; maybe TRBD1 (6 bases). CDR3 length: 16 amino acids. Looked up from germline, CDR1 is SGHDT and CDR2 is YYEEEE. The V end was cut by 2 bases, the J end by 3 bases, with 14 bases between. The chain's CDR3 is CASSFAGALDTGELFF. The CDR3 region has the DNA TGTGCCAGCAGCTTTGCAGGGGCCCTTGACACCGGGGAGCTGTTTTTT.

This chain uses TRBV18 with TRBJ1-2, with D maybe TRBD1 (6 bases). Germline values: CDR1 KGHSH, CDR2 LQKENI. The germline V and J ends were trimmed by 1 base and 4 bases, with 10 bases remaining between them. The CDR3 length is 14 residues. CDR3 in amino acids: CASSPLRGGYGYTF. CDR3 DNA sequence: TGTGCCAGCTCACCACTTAGGGGGGGCTATGGCTACACCTTC.

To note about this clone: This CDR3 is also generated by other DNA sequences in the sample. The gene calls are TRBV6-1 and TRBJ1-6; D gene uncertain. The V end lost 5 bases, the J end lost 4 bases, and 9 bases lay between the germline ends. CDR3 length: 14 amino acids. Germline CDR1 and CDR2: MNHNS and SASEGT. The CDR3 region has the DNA TGTGCCAGCAGTAATGGCAGGTATAATTCACCCCTCCACTTT. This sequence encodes CASSNGRYNSPLHF.

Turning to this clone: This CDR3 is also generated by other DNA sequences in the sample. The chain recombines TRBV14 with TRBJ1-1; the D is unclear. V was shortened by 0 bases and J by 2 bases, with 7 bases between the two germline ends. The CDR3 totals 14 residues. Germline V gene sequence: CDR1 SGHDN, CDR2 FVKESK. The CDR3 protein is CASSQDTENTEAFF. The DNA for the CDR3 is TGTGCCAGCAGCCAAGACACAGAAAACACTGAAGCTTTCTTT.

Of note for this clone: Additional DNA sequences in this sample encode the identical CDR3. CDR3 sequence: CSARGEYEQYF. DNA of the CDR3: TGCAGTGCCAGGGGCGAGTACGAGCAGTACTTC. This sequence joins TRBV20-1 and TRBJ2-7; D possibly corresponds to TRBD1 (6 bases). Germline V gives CDR1 DFQATT, CDR2 SNEGSKA (reference sequence). This CDR3 comprises 11 residues. V was pared by 6 bases and J by 4 bases, with 10 bases between.

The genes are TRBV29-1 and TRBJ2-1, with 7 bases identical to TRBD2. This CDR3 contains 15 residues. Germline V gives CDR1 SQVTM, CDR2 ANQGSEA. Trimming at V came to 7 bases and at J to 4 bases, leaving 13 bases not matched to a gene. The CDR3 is CSGEEAGAYYNEQFF. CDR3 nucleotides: TGCAGCGGTGAGGAGGCGGGAGCCTATTACAATGAGCAGTTCTTC.

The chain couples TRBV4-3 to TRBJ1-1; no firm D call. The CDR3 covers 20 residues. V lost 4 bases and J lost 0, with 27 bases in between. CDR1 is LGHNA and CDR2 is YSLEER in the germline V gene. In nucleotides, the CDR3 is TGCGCCAGCAGCCGAAACGCGGAAAGACCTCTCGCTAGCCTGAACACTGAAGCTTTCTTT. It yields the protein CASSRNAERPLASLNTEAFF.